This entry lists 32 T cell receptor beta chains sequenced from one sample in a study of spatial heterogeneity in lung cancer. Study observations and caveats: Expanded alpha and beta TCR counts within tumors tracked tumor mutation counts.

Stated time point: sample taken at primary tumor resection. No cognate antigen is known for these TCRs. In TCRdb, the 5' RACE reads were re-called with MiXCR into one record per CDR3 protein. The data contain some 10,000 distinct CDR3 sequences, about 6.9% of them singletons. The sample in question was lung tumor tissue, obtained at surgery. These receptors were collected from a male donor with early-stage non-small cell lung cancer.

This clonotype was recorded many times. The V gene is TRBV27, the J gene TRBJ2-7, with 7 bases matching TRBD1. V lost 3 bases to trimming and J lost 3 bases; unmatched junction nucleotides: 2. CDR3 length equals 13 residues. CDR1 MNHEY and CDR2 SMNVEV come from the germline V gene (reference sequence). CDR3 nucleotide sequence: TGTGCCAGCAGTTTGACAGGGAACTACGAGCAGTACTTC. Its protein product is CASSLTGNYEQYF.

The table lists this clonotype with many counts. This chain uses TRBV20-1 with TRBJ2-2; 7 nucleotides align to TRBD2. Germline V gene data show CDR1 as DFQATT and CDR2 as SNEGSKA (reference sequence). The length of the CDR3 is 16 residues. After removal of 0 bases from V and 6 bases from J, the junction contained 10 bases not matched to a gene. For the CDR3, the DNA is TGCAGTGCTAGAGATCTTGGTGGGAGGGGAGCCGGGGAGCTGTTTTTT. Its translation: CSARDLGGRGAGELFF.

In this sample, this clonotype turned up many times. The rearrangement uses TRBV12-3 or TRBV12-4 and TRBJ2-7, with TRBD1 as a possible D gene (6 bases). V was shortened by 5 bases and J by 3 bases, with 14 bases between the two germline ends. The CDR3 has 14 amino acids. This CDR3 is CASSLQGGNYEQYF. CDR3 DNA sequence: TGTGCCAGCAGTCTACAGGGCGGTAACTACGAGCAGTACTTC.

This clonotype was counted many times. The chain uses TRBV20-1 and TRBJ2-6; 8 bases match TRBD1. The CDR3 sequence is 15 residues long. CDR1 is DFQATT and CDR2 is SNEGSKA in the germline V gene (reference sequence). V was pared by 6 bases and J by 3 bases, with 7 bases of the junction left unmatched. DNA for the CDR3: TGCAGTGCCCCCTCAGGGGGCTTTGGGGCCAACGTCCTGACTTTC. This encodes CSAPSGGFGANVLTF.

The rearrangement joins TRBV20-1 to TRBJ1-1; possible D gene TRBD1, 6 bases. V was pared by 8 bases and J by 1 base, with 8 bases between. The CDR3 length is 11 residues. Germline CDR1 reads DFQATT; CDR2 reads SNEGSKA (reference sequence). CDR3: CSNRENTEAFF. The CDR3 DNA reads TGCAGTAACAGGGAGAACACTGAAGCTTTCTTT.

This clonotype was observed many times. The chain combines TRBV9 with TRBJ2-1; the match to TRBD1 covers 9 bases. V lost 3 bases, J lost 8 bases, and 12 bases stayed unmatched. Per the germline V gene, CDR1 is SGDLS and CDR2 is YYNGEE. CDR3 size: 16 residues. Written as DNA, the CDR3 is TGTGCCAGCAGCGCACAAACAGGGGGCTGGTACGATGAGCAGTTCTTC. Its translation: CASSAQTGGWYDEQFF. The full variable domain, with the rest looked up from reference TRBV9 and TRBJ2-1, is DSGVTQTPKHLITATGQRVTLRCSPRSGDLSVYWYQQSLDQGLQFLIQYYNGEERAKGNILERFSAQQFPDLHSELNLSSLELGDSALYFCASSAQTGGWYDEQFFGPGTRLTVL.

This clonotype was seen at least ten times. The chain employs TRBV7-9 and TRBJ2-2; D is unresolved. The V end was cut by 7 bases, the J end by 2 bases, with 14 bases between. Germline values: CDR1 SEHNR, CDR2 FQNEAQ (reference sequence). The CDR3 has 15 residues. CDR3 loop: CASILRVLNTGELFF. The CDR3, as DNA: TGTGCCAGCATCCTCCGGGTTCTCAACACCGGGGAGCTGTTTTTT.

In its sample, this clonotype ranks as medium-sized. V gene TRBV12-3 or TRBV12-4 combines with J gene TRBJ2-3; no definite D call. V lost 1 base and J 8 bases, leaving 10 bases between the germline ends. This CDR3 comprises 13 residues. The CDR3 region is CASSLGASGTQYF. In nucleotides, the CDR3 is TGTGCCAGCAGTTTAGGGGCTAGTGGTACGCAGTATTTT.

This clonotype was detected ten times or more. This chain uses TRBV11-2 with TRBJ2-3; no clear D gene. Germline CDR1 reads SGHAT; CDR2 reads FQNNGV. V lost 1 base and J 4 bases, leaving 6 bases between the germline ends. The CDR3 has 13 amino acids. DNA of the CDR3: TGTGCCAGCAGCTTAGTGTGGGCAGATACGCAGTATTTT. Translating it yields CASSLVWADTQYF. Supplemented by reference TRBV11-2 and TRBJ2-3, the full variable domain reads EAGVAQSPRYKIIEKRQSVAFWCNPISGHATLYWYQQILGQGPKLLIQFQNNGVVDDSQLPKDRFSAERLKGVDSTLKIQPAKLEDSAVYLCASSLVWADTQYFGPGTRLTVL.

This clonotype was detected ten times or more. The V and J genes are TRBV5-1 and TRBJ1-1, with D possibly being TRBD1 (5 bases). The CDR3 is 15 amino acids. Germline V gives CDR1 SGHRS, CDR2 YFSETQ. Trimming took off 4 bases at V and 6 bases at J, with 19 bases between the two ends. The DNA of the CDR3 is TGCGCCAGCAGCCCACCTGGGGGGGGAAGAGCTGAAGCTTTCTTT. Encoded protein: CASSPPGGGRAEAFF. The full variable domain, with the rest looked up from reference TRBV5-1 and TRBJ1-1, is KAGVTQTPRYLIKTRGQQVTLSCSPISGHRSVSWYQQTPGQGLQFLFEYFSETQRNKGNFPGRFSGRQFSNSRSEMNVSTLELGDSALYLCASSPPGGGRAEAFFGQGTRLTVV.

A word on this clonotype: A much larger clonotype is one base distant, so this may be a read error. The rearrangement links TRBV12-3 or TRBV12-4 to TRBJ1-2; D might be TRBD1 (6 bases). The ends were cut back, 3 bases at V and 10 bases at J, with 15 bases in the middle. The CDR3 consists of 13 residues. The CDR3 here is CASSFGDTVVYTF. The CDR3 region has the DNA TGTGCCAGCAGTTTTGGGGACACCGTCGTCTACACCTTC.

This clonotype was counted many times. The CDR3 DNA reads TGTGCCTGGAGTACCCTGGGAACCTATGAGCAGTTCTTC. Translation gives CAWSTLGTYEQFF. The gene calls are TRBV30 and TRBJ2-1; D is unclear. The CDR3 runs 13 residues. The germline gives CDR1 GTSNPN, CDR2 SVGIG (reference sequence). Trimming took 2 bases from V and 8 from J, leaving 13 bases between them.

J is TRBJ1-5 and V is TRBV6-6; TRBD1 matches 8 bases. The germline CDR1 and CDR2 sequences are MNHNY and SVGAGI (reference sequence). This CDR3 is 13 amino acids long. V dropped 10 bases and J dropped 5; count of bases not matched to a gene: 7. The CDR3 spells CATQGAVDQPQHF. In DNA, the CDR3 is TGTGCCACTCAGGGGGCGGTAGATCAGCCCCAGCATTTT.

This clonotype is medium-sized within its sample. This sequence joins TRBV5-1 and TRBJ2-7; D perhaps matches TRBD1 (5 bases). The CDR3 is made up of 14 amino acids. The V end lost 1 base, the J end lost 5 bases, and 13 bases lay between the germline ends. Germline V gives CDR1 SGHRS, CDR2 YFSETQ. The CDR3 protein is CASSLQGSIHEQYF. The DNA for the CDR3 is TGCGCCAGCAGCTTGCAGGGCAGCATCCACGAGCAGTACTTC.

In this sample, this clonotype turned up many times. This sequence joins TRBV3-1 and TRBJ1-1; D not resolved. Germline CDR1 and CDR2: LGHDT and YNNKEL (reference sequence). V was cut by 0 bases and J by 8 bases, with 10 bases left in between. This CDR3 has 13 amino acids. CDR3 in DNA: TGTGCCAGCAGCCAAGATGAAGGGTTCGAAGCTTTCTTT. This codes for CASSQDEGFEAFF.

This clonotype was observed at least ten times. V is TRBV28 and J is TRBJ2-4; D not certain. Trimming took 8 bases from V and 0 from J, leaving 8 bases between them. The CDR3 spans 13 residues. In germline, CDR1 is MDHEN, CDR2 SYDVKM. The CDR3 loop reads CASGVLAKNIQYF. The CDR3 coding sequence is TGTGCCAGCGGAGTCCTAGCCAAAAACATTCAGTACTTC.

This clonotype was counted ten times or more. The rearrangement links TRBV4-1 to TRBJ2-3; no clear D. Germline CDR1 MGHRA, CDR2 YSYEKL. Deletions cut 1 base from V and 6 bases from J, with 5 bases between. The CDR3 runs 12 residues. For the CDR3, the DNA is TGCGCCAGCAGCCAAGTATGGGATACGCAGTATTTT. Its protein is CASSQVWDTQYF.

This clonotype occurred many times. J is TRBJ2-1 and V is TRBV20-1, with a possible D match to TRBD2 (5 bases). The CDR3 covers 12 residues. Germline V gives CDR1 DFQATT, CDR2 SNEGSKA (reference sequence). The V end lost 0 bases, the J end lost 9 bases, and 9 bases lay between the germline ends. Here the CDR3 reads CSARDLAVEQFF. For the CDR3, the DNA is TGCAGTGCTAGAGATCTAGCAGTTGAGCAGTTCTTC.

This clonotype was recorded at least ten times. This sequence joins TRBV7-9 and TRBJ2-3; D is undetermined. This CDR3 has 14 amino acids. Germline V CDR1 and CDR2: SEHNR, FQNEAQ (reference sequence). The ends were cut back, 3 bases at V and 5 bases at J, with 12 bases in the middle. This CDR3 reads CASSFLSVGDTQYF. CDR3 nucleotides: TGTGCCAGCAGCTTTCTCTCCGTGGGAGATACGCAGTATTTT.

This clonotype showed up many times. The rearrangement joins TRBV6-1 to TRBJ1-5, with no clear D. The V gene lost 4 bases and the J gene lost 1 base, with 8 bases spanning the gap. Germline V gene sequence: CDR1 MNHNS, CDR2 SASEGT. CDR3 length equals 14 residues. The CDR3 coding sequence is TGTGCCAGCAGTGCGGACGGAAGCAATCAGCCCCAGCATTTT. Its protein product is CASSADGSNQPQHF.

This clonotype showed up many times. The rearrangement links TRBV7-9 to TRBJ1-1; D gene ambiguous. The CDR3 length is 12 residues. Deletions cut 2 bases from V and 10 bases from J, with 11 bases between. The germline V gene encodes CDR1 SEHNR and CDR2 FQNEAQ (reference sequence). CDR3 sequence reads: CASSLQASGAFF. The CDR3 DNA reads as TGTGCCAGCAGCTTACAGGCATCGGGAGCTTTCTTT.

This clonotype appeared many times. The rearrangement joins TRBV5-1 to TRBJ2-3, with 7 nucleotides matching TRBD2. Trimming removed 3 bases from V and 1 base from J; junction bases left unmatched: 11. This CDR3 is 17 amino acids long. Germline lookup yields CDR1 SGHRS and CDR2 YFSETQ. The chain's CDR3 is CASSYPSERGGTDTQYF. CDR3 sequence (DNA): TGCGCCAGCAGCTACCCCTCGGAGCGGGGTGGCACAGATACGCAGTATTTT. The full variable domain, its missing parts supplied by reference TRBV5-1 and TRBJ2-3, is KAGVTQTPRYLIKTRGQQVTLSCSPISGHRSVSWYQQTPGQGLQFLFEYFSETQRNKGNFPGRFSGRQFSNSRSEMNVSTLELGDSALYLCASSYPSERGGTDTQYFGPGTRLTVL.

This clonotype has at least ten counts. An end of the junction differs from the germline gene, which may be a read error. This sequence joins TRBV11-2 and TRBJ1-3, with TRBD1 matching over 9 bases. The length of the CDR3 is 16 residues. The germline V gene encodes CDR1 SGHAT and CDR2 FQNNGV. The CDR3 coding sequence is TGTGCCAGCACCTCTACCTCTCGGGACAGGGCCCATCTCTGGGATTTT. Translation gives CASTSTSRDRAHLWDF. The full variable domain, its missing parts supplied by reference TRBV11-2 and TRBJ1-3, is EAGVAQSPRYKIIEKRQSVAFWCNPISGHATLYWYQQILGQGPKLLIQFQNNGVVDDSQLPKDRFSAERLKGVDSTLKIQPAKLEDSAVYLCASTSTSRDRAHLWDFGEGSWLTVV.

The rearrangement joins TRBV7-2 to TRBJ1-2; tentative D call: TRBD1 (5 bases). This CDR3 is 15 amino acids long. V lost 1 base and J 4 bases, leaving 13 bases between the germline ends. CDR1 and CDR2 from the germline V gene are SGHTA and FQGNSA. CDR3 nucleotides: TGTGCCAGCAGCTTAGTTTCTCAGGGTAGCTATGGCTACACCTTC. It encodes CASSLVSQGSYGYTF.

This clonotype is labeled medium-sized. The chain has TRBV20-1 and TRBJ1-2; no reliable D call. Germline loops: CDR1 DFQATT, CDR2 SNEGSKA (reference sequence). CDR3 length equals 17 residues. Trimming cost V 6 bases and J 1 base, with 24 bases left between them. The CDR3 sequence is CSASYPIAGLRNYGYTF. The DNA of the CDR3 is TGCAGTGCCAGTTACCCTATTGCAGGACTACGTAACTATGGCTACACCTTC.

This clonotype was seen many times. This chain uses TRBV20-1 with TRBJ2-7; 10 bases are a match to TRBD2. This CDR3 is built from 14 residues. The germline V gene has CDR1 DFQATT and CDR2 SNEGSKA (reference sequence). With 4 bases clipped from V and 5 bases from J, the junction kept 8 bases outside the gene matches. CDR3 sequence: CSAKLAGVPHEQYF. CDR3 coding DNA: TGCAGTGCTAAGCTAGCGGGAGTTCCCCACGAGCAGTACTTC.

The genes are TRBV5-1 and TRBJ2-3, with D possibly being TRBD1 (5 bases). V gave up 4 bases and J gave up 5 bases, with 11 bases separating them. The CDR3 contains 13 residues. Germline values: CDR1 SGHRS, CDR2 YFSETQ. CDR3 amino acids: CASSEQALDTQYF. CDR3 DNA sequence: TGCGCCAGCAGCGAACAGGCGTTAGATACGCAGTATTTT.

This clonotype was counted a single time. V is TRBV6-1 and J is TRBJ2-5; D perhaps matches TRBD2 (6 bases). The V and J ends lost 3 bases and 7 bases respectively, with 18 bases between them. This CDR3 is built from 15 residues. The germline V gene has CDR1 MNHNS and CDR2 SASEGT. CDR3 protein: CASSDTELAGWTQYF. In DNA form, the CDR3 reads TGTGCCAGCAGTGACACGGAACTAGCCGGTTGGACCCAGTACTTC.

In its sample, this clonotype ranks as medium-sized. The chain is built from TRBV7-8 and TRBJ1-1; TRBD1 matches at 8 bases. Germline-derived CDR1 and CDR2 are SGHVS and FQNEAQ. The CDR3 sequence is 14 residues long. V was clipped by 1 base and J by 6 bases; unmatched bases: 4. This CDR3 reads CASSLVPDRAEAFF. In DNA, the CDR3 is TGTGCCAGCAGCTTAGTCCCGGACAGGGCTGAAGCTTTCTTT.

This clonotype appeared many times. This sequence joins TRBV20-1 and TRBJ1-2; no reliable D call. Germline CDR1 is DFQATT and CDR2 is SNEGSKA (reference sequence). The V end was cut by 0 bases, the J end by 4 bases, with 12 bases between. This CDR3 is 14 amino acids long. Here the CDR3 reads CSARDPAPAYGYTF. The CDR3 nucleotides read TGCAGTGCTAGAGATCCTGCGCCAGCCTATGGCTACACCTTC.

The rearrangement links TRBV10-1 to TRBJ1-2; no clear D. The germline V gene encodes CDR1 WNHNN and CDR2 SYGVQD (reference sequence). There are 13 residues in the CDR3. The ends were cut back, 5 bases at V and 2 bases at J, with 9 bases in the middle. CDR3 in amino acids: CASSLMGNYGYTF. The DNA for the CDR3 is TGCGCCAGCAGTCTAATGGGGAACTATGGCTACACCTTC.

This clonotype was counted ten times or more. At one end, the junction sequence differs from germline, possibly due to a read error. The J gene is TRBJ2-3, the V gene TRBV20-1, with 8 bases identical to TRBD2. CDR3 length equals 13 residues. Germline assignment: CDR1 DFQATT and CDR2 SNEGSKA (reference sequence). The CDR3 bases are TGCAGTAGTTCCAGCGGGGGCACGGATACGCAGTATTTT. It is translated as CSSSSGGTDTQYF.